This passage covers 21 T cell receptor beta chains from one sample sequenced in a study of patients and donors after allogeneic stem cell transplantation. A single record per CDR3 protein comes from TCRdb applying MiXCR to the RT-PCR reads. This sample has about a million distinct CDR3 sequences, with about a sixth found just once. Sequencing used blood, either unsorted or a sorted T cell fraction (not recorded which). These receptors all come from a human donor who was either an allogeneic HSCT recipient or a stem cell or donor lymphocyte infusion donor (not recorded which). It is not recorded whose cells these are; they may come from a transplant donor.

Many counts were recorded for this clonotype. The J gene is TRBJ2-3, the V gene TRBV29-1; D is possibly TRBD1 (5 bases). With 4 bases removed from V and 1 base from J, the gap between germline ends came to 9 bases. CDR1 and CDR2 (germline): SQVTM, ANQGSEA. This CDR3 is 13 amino acids long. The CDR3 DNA sequence: TGCAGCGTTGCGGCCAGGGGCACAGATACGCAGTATTTT. Translation gives CSVAARGTDTQYF.

This clonotype appeared many times. This sequence joins TRBV5-1 and TRBJ2-1; the match to TRBD2 covers 10 bases. Germline V CDR1 and CDR2: SGHRS, YFSETQ. The CDR3 totals 15 residues. The V segment lost 9 bases and the J segment 0 bases; nucleotides outside the gene matches: 6. This CDR3 reads CATRAGGISYNEQFF. CDR3 coding DNA: TGCGCCACCCGAGCGGGGGGGATCTCCTACAATGAGCAGTTCTTC.

The chain joins TRBV12-3 or TRBV12-4 to TRBJ1-2; D remains unclear. The CDR3 is 14 residues long. Trimming shortened V by 3 bases and J by 4 bases, and 12 bases separated the two germline ends. The CDR3 reads CASSFSTDTYGYTF. Here the CDR3 DNA reads TGTGCCAGCAGTTTTTCGACGGATACCTATGGCTACACCTTC.

This clonotype was seen more than once but under ten times. This chain joins TRBV5-1 and TRBJ2-7; 12 nucleotides line up with TRBD2. CDR1 is SGHRS and CDR2 is YFSETQ in the germline V gene. J was trimmed by 5 bases and V by 0 bases; bases with no gene match: 6. The CDR3 is 16 residues long. The CDR3, as DNA: TGCGCCAGCAGCTTGGCCTGGACTAGCGGGATCCACGAGCAGTACTTC. Protein sequence: CASSLAWTSGIHEQYF.

This chain joins TRBV7-2 and TRBJ1-2; 8 bases match TRBD1. The CDR3 runs to 16 residues. Trimming took 0 bases from V and 4 from J; bases not matched to a gene: 7. Germline V gives CDR1 SGHTA, CDR2 FQGNSA. The CDR3 coding sequence is TGTGCCAGCAGCTTAGCGACGGCAGGGGGCGCCTATGGCTACACCTTC. Its translation: CASSLATAGGAYGYTF. Together with reference TRBV7-2 and TRBJ1-2, the CDR3 gives the full variable domain: GAGVSQSPSNKVTEKGKDVELRCDPISGHTALYWYRQSLGQGLEFLIYFQGNSAPDKSGLPSDRFSAERTGGSVSTLTIQRTQQEDSAVYLCASSLATAGGAYGYTFGSGTRLTVV.

The sample holds many counts of this clonotype. The chain uses TRBV29-1 and TRBJ2-1; 9 nucleotides line up with TRBD1. After removal of 4 bases from V and 12 bases from J, the junction contained 7 bases not matched to a gene. Germline V lookup: CDR1 SQVTM, CDR2 ANQGSEA. The CDR3 length is 12 residues. The CDR3 sequence: CSVGQGESVQFF. The CDR3 DNA is TGCAGCGTTGGACAGGGGGAAAGCGTGCAGTTCTTC.

In this sample, this clonotype turned up many times. The V and J genes are TRBV5-1 and TRBJ2-2; 9 bases are shared with TRBD1. After removal of 4 bases from V and 2 bases from J, the junction contained 12 bases not matched to a gene. The germline V gene encodes CDR1 SGHRS and CDR2 YFSETQ. This CDR3 contains 18 residues. Here the CDR3 reads CASSLTDRGHANTGELFF. Written as DNA, the CDR3 is TGCGCCAGCAGCCTGACGGACAGGGGTCACGCAAACACCGGGGAGCTGTTTTTT.

In its sample, this clonotype was seen a few times. The CDR3 nucleotides read TGCAGTGCTAGGTTGGGAGGAGCGGATACGCAGTATTTT. Protein sequence: CSARLGGADTQYF. V and J are TRBV20-1 and TRBJ2-3, with D possibly being TRBD2 (6 bases). In germline, CDR1 is DFQATT, CDR2 SNEGSKA (reference sequence). V lost 3 bases to trimming and J lost 6 bases, with 13 bases between them. This CDR3 has 13 residues.

In its sample, this clonotype was seen a few times. The rearrangement links TRBV4-3 to TRBJ2-3, with D tentatively TRBD1 or TRBD2 (5 bases each). Germline V CDR1 and CDR2: LGHNA, YSLEER. V lost 0 bases and J lost 5, with 18 bases in between. The CDR3 contains 17 residues. The DNA for the CDR3 is TGCGCCAGCAGCCAAGATAGTAGTGGGGGAATGGGAGATACGCAGTATTTT. It codes for CASSQDSSGGMGDTQYF.

This clonotype has a handful of counts. The chain recombines TRBV20-1 with TRBJ2-2; D ambiguous. Trimming pared 0 bases from V and 6 bases from J, leaving 5 bases between. Germline V gene lookup returns CDR1 DFQATT and CDR2 SNEGSKA (reference sequence). The length of the CDR3 is 12 residues. This CDR3 is CSARDMPGELFF. DNA for the CDR3: TGCAGTGCTAGAGATATGCCCGGGGAGCTGTTTTTT.

The chain couples TRBV6-1 to TRBJ1-1; the D gene is possibly TRBD1 (5 bases). Trimming took 6 bases from V and 10 from J, leaving 18 bases between them. Germline assignment: CDR1 MNHNS and CDR2 SASEGT. This CDR3 spans 13 amino acids. The CDR3 nucleotides read TGTGCCAGCAGGACAGCCCCGAGCTTTGGAGCTTTCTTT. Translated: CASRTAPSFGAFF.

As concerns this clonotype: With a far larger clone one base away, a read error is the likely cause. The rearrangement joins TRBV7-9 to TRBJ2-1; the D is unclear. Germline CDR1 is SEHNR and CDR2 is FQNEAQ (reference sequence). CDR3 length: 10 residues. CDR3 amino acids: CAGSYNEQFF. The CDR3 DNA follows: TGTGCCGGCAGCTACAATGAGCAGTTCTTC.

This chain uses TRBV12-3 or TRBV12-4 with TRBJ2-7; D possibly corresponds to TRBD1 (5 bases). V shed 5 bases and J shed 0 bases, with 17 bases lying between them. The CDR3 spans 16 residues. The CDR3 loop is CASSLHRKQSSYEQYF. The CDR3 DNA sequence: TGTGCCAGCAGTCTCCACAGGAAACAGAGCTCCTACGAGCAGTACTTC.

In its sample, this clonotype was seen many times. The rearrangement uses TRBV5-1 and TRBJ2-5; the D gene is possibly TRBD1 (5 bases). Germline V lookup: CDR1 SGHRS, CDR2 YFSETQ. The V gene lost 0 bases and the J gene lost 3 bases, with 9 bases spanning the gap. The CDR3 covers 14 residues. CDR3 residues: CASSLGDRKETQYF. The DNA of the CDR3 is TGCGCCAGCAGCTTGGGTGACAGAAAAGAGACCCAGTACTTC. The full variable domain, completed using reference TRBV5-1 and TRBJ2-5, is KAGVTQTPRYLIKTRGQQVTLSCSPISGHRSVSWYQQTPGQGLQFLFEYFSETQRNKGNFPGRFSGRQFSNSRSEMNVSTLELGDSALYLCASSLGDRKETQYFGPGTRLLVL.

The table lists this clonotype with a few counts. The genes are TRBV7-3 and TRBJ2-1; 9 bases map to TRBD2. Germline values: CDR1 SGHTA, CDR2 FQGTGA. CDR3 size: 15 residues. V shed 2 bases, J shed 9 bases, and the junction held 8 bases outside the gene matches. CDR3 DNA: TGTGCCAGCAGCTTATCGGCTAGCGGGACGTCTGAGCAGTTCTTC. Amino acids: CASSLSASGTSEQFF.

The genes are TRBV29-1 and TRBJ1-2; TRBD1 aligns across 10 bases. CDR3 length: 14 residues. Germline V gene data show CDR1 as SQVTM and CDR2 as ANQGSEA. V trimming: 5 bases; J trimming: 8 bases; junction bases outside the gene matches: 11. This CDR3 is CSVFTDRGLEGYTF. DNA of the CDR3: TGCAGCGTTTTTACCGACAGGGGGCTGGAGGGCTACACCTTC.

V usage is TRBV5-5 and J usage is TRBJ1-4; the match to TRBD1 covers 12 bases. The CDR3 has 17 residues. The trim removed 2 bases at V and 6 bases at J, leaving 8 bases unmatched. Germline V gene lookup returns CDR1 SGHKS and CDR2 YYEKEE (reference sequence). CDR3 region: CASSLGTGGVIDEKLFF. CDR3 bases: TGTGCCAGCAGCTTAGGGACAGGGGGCGTCATAGATGAAAAACTGTTTTTT.

This clonotype was seen many times. The J gene is TRBJ2-7, the V gene TRBV12-3 or TRBV12-4; possible D gene TRBD1, 6 bases. The ends were cut back, 3 bases at V and 2 bases at J, with 11 bases in the middle. This CDR3 spans 14 amino acids. In DNA form, the CDR3 reads TGTGCCAGCAGTTTGGGGACAAGGACCTACGAGCAGTACTTC. Protein: CASSLGTRTYEQYF.

The chain joins TRBV20-1 to TRBJ2-5, with a tentative D call TRBD1 (6 bases). The CDR3 runs 13 residues. Germline V gene data show CDR1 as DFQATT and CDR2 as SNEGSKA (reference sequence). V was pared by 3 bases and J by 0 bases, with 8 bases between. CDR3 protein: CSASRTDQETQYF. The CDR3 bases are TGCAGTGCTAGCCGGACAGACCAAGAGACCCAGTACTTC.

The gene calls are TRBV4-2 and TRBJ2-7; D is uncertain. Trimming took 5 bases from V and 5 from J, leaving 10 bases between them. The length of the CDR3 is 12 residues. Per the germline V gene, CDR1 is LGHNA and CDR2 is YNFKEQ. The CDR3 loop reads CASSTQTDEQYF. CDR3 DNA: TGTGCCAGCAGCACCCAGACCGACGAGCAGTACTTC.

The V and J genes are TRBV12-3 or TRBV12-4 and TRBJ2-3, with D possibly TRBD1 on 6 matching bases. Trimming pared 6 bases from V and 5 bases from J, leaving 15 bases between. The CDR3 consists of 14 residues. The CDR3 DNA follows: TGTGCCAGCAGAACCGATGGGGGCATAGATACGCAGTATTTT. Encoded protein: CASRTDGGIDTQYF.